The 31 T cell receptor beta chains given below trace back to one sample, sequenced in a study of PD-1 blockade in classical Hodgkin lymphoma. Clones were read by immunoSEQ multiplex PCR, and TCRdb kept only the in-frame ones, dropping some. The data contain around 30,000 clones, 80% to 90% of them seen just once; the ten biggest clones take up 0.35%. Documented time point: newly diagnosed, previously untreated cHL patient sample. Researchers report purifying CD4+ T cells from thawed PBMCs by magnetic negative selection. The material sequenced was CD4+ T cells from blood. These receptors were collected from a human donor with classical Hodgkin lymphoma.

The V gene is TRBV7-2, the J gene TRBJ2-7, with a possible D match to TRBD2 (5 bases). CDR1 is SGHTA, CDR2 FQGNSA, per germline. The germline V and J ends were trimmed by 4 bases and 0 bases, with 10 bases remaining between them. CDR3 length equals 14 residues. CDR3 DNA: TGTGCCAGCAGCTCTAGCTCGAGCTCCTACGAGCAGTACTTC. Translating it yields CASSSSSSSYEQYF.

CDR3 sequence reads: CAWSTGSAGLGGNEQFF. CDR3 in DNA: TGTGCCTGGAGTACGGGTAGCGCTGGTTTAGGGGGCAATGAGCAGTTCTTC. The chain carries TRBV30 and TRBJ2-1; D possibly corresponds to TRBD1 (6 bases). V was clipped by 2 bases and J by 6 bases, with 23 bases between them. Germline lookup yields CDR1 GTSNPN and CDR2 SVGIG (reference sequence). The length of the CDR3 is 17 residues. The variable domain in full, with the rest retrieved from reference TRBV30 and TRBJ2-1, is SQTIHQWPATLVQPVGSPLSLECTVEGTSNPNLYWYRQAAGRGLQLLFYSVGIGQISSEVPQNLSASRPQDRQFILSSKKLLLSDSGFYLCAWSTGSAGLGGNEQFFGPGTRLTVL.

The table lists this clone with a few counts. This chain connects TRBV19 to TRBJ1-2; TRBD1 might be the D (5 bases). V lost 2 bases and J lost 3, with 16 bases in between. Germline V CDR1 and CDR2: LNHDA, SQIVND (reference sequence). The CDR3 runs to 16 residues. The CDR3 loop reads CASSISAGQEDYGYTF. CDR3 sequence (DNA): TGTGCCAGTAGTATATCGGCAGGGCAGGAAGACTATGGCTACACCTTC.

V and J are TRBV18 and TRBJ2-1; D may be TRBD1 (6 bases). The CDR3 covers 15 residues. CDR1 is KGHSH and CDR2 is LQKENI in the germline V gene. Trimming removed 3 bases from V and 4 bases from J, with 13 bases in between. CDR3 sequence reads: CASSPLAGEYNEQFF. The CDR3 coding sequence is TGTGCCAGCTCACCCCTAGCAGGGGAGTACAATGAGCAGTTCTTC.

The chain employs TRBV5-1 and TRBJ2-2; D unclear. This CDR3 spans 18 amino acids. Per germline, CDR1 SGHRS and CDR2 YFSETQ. V lost 3 bases, J lost 0 bases, and 18 bases lay in between. Written as DNA, the CDR3 is TGCGCCAGCAGCTCTGGAATTCTGACATTTACGAACACCGGGGAGCTGTTTTTT. It yields the protein CASSSGILTFTNTGELFF.

The V call is TRBV28, the J call TRBJ1-4; 10 bases agree with TRBD1. This CDR3 comprises 15 residues. CDR1 MDHEN and CDR2 SYDVKM come from the germline V gene. V lost 6 bases, J lost 4 bases, and 5 bases stayed unmatched. CDR3: CASSLGQGSNEKLFF. CDR3 bases: TGTGCCAGCAGCCTGGGACAGGGGAGTAATGAAAAACTGTTTTTT.

In its sample, this clone was seen once. V is TRBV6-1 and J is TRBJ2-3; D gene ambiguous. Trimming took 0 bases from V and 3 from J, leaving 10 bases between them. The CDR3 runs to 15 residues. CDR1 and CDR2 (germline): MNHNS, SASEGT. CDR3 nucleotides: TGTGCCAGCAGTGAAGCGGCCCGGGCGACAGATACGCAGTATTTT. Translating it yields CASSEAARATDTQYF.

The chain carries TRBV30 and TRBJ2-2; 7 bases line up with TRBD2. Trimming at V came to 5 bases and at J to 6 bases, leaving 9 bases not matched to a gene. The CDR3 totals 14 residues. Germline CDR1 reads GTSNPN; CDR2 reads SVGIG (reference sequence). The CDR3 reads CAWDKGGPPGELFF. The CDR3 DNA reads TGTGCCTGGGATAAGGGAGGGCCTCCCGGGGAGCTGTTTTTT.

The J gene is TRBJ2-3, the V gene TRBV4-3; 8 positions agree with TRBD2. Germline V gene data show CDR1 as LGHNA and CDR2 as YSLEER. With 4 bases clipped from V and 0 bases from J, the junction kept 6 bases outside the gene matches. The CDR3 has 16 amino acids. This CDR3 is CASSPSSGASTDTQYF. DNA for the CDR3: TGCGCCAGCAGCCCCAGTAGCGGGGCTAGCACAGATACGCAGTATTTT.

This sequence joins TRBV28 and TRBJ1-4; D might be TRBD1 (6 bases). V lost 6 bases and J lost 4, with 12 bases in between. The V gene's germline CDR1 is MDHEN and CDR2 SYDVKM. This CDR3 is built from 14 residues. In nucleotides, the CDR3 is TGTGCCAGCAGCAAACAGGGTTATAATGAAAAACTGTTTTTT. Translating it yields CASSKQGYNEKLFF.

The chain employs TRBV6-4 and TRBJ1-3, with D unresolved. The CDR3 is 12 amino acids. Germline lookup yields CDR1 MRHNA and CDR2 SNTAGT. Between the trimmed V and J ends, which lost 11 bases and 3 bases, there was a span of 11 bases. The CDR3 bases are TGTGCCGGGCCCCTTGGTGGAAACACCATATATTTT. The encoded protein is CAGPLGGNTIYF.

The chain joins TRBV28 to TRBJ2-5, with TRBD2 matching over 7 bases. This CDR3 has 12 amino acids. Germline assignment: CDR1 MDHEN and CDR2 SYDVKM. V dropped 6 bases and J dropped 4; count of bases not matched to a gene: 2. In DNA form, the CDR3 reads TGTGCCAGCAGCTCGGGGGGAGAGACCCAGTACTTC. Its translation: CASSSGGETQYF.

This sequence joins TRBV7-9 and TRBJ2-7; TRBD1 is a possible D gene (5 bases). From germline, CDR1 is SEHNR and CDR2 FQNEAQ (reference sequence). CDR3 length: 15 residues. V was shortened by 0 bases and J by 0 bases, with 9 bases between the two germline ends. The CDR3 DNA follows: TGTGCCAGCAGCTTAGCGTCCGACAGCTCCTACGAGCAGTACTTC. It translates to CASSLASDSSYEQYF.

The V call is TRBV5-5, the J call TRBJ2-5; D possibly corresponds to TRBD2 (6 bases). V was pared by 4 bases and J by 1 base, with 14 bases between. CDR3 length: 15 amino acids. Germline CDR1 SGHKS, CDR2 YYEKEE (reference sequence). The CDR3 is CASSPSGSPQETQYF. DNA for the CDR3: TGTGCCAGCAGCCCATCCGGGAGCCCCCAAGAGACCCAGTACTTC.

The chain recombines TRBV28 with TRBJ2-7; either TRBD1 or TRBD2 may supply D (5 bases each). The CDR3 spans 15 residues. Per the germline V gene, CDR1 is MDHEN and CDR2 is SYDVKM. The V gene lost 3 bases and the J gene lost 5 bases, with 17 bases spanning the gap. Here the CDR3 DNA reads TGTGCCAGCAGTTTGTACTCAGGGAGCGCCCACGAGCAGTACTTC. As protein: CASSLYSGSAHEQYF.

The count of this clone is one. The V call is TRBV7-2, the J call TRBJ1-1, with 8 positions matching TRBD1. This CDR3 is built from 18 residues. The germline gives CDR1 SGHTA, CDR2 FQGNSA. Germline trimming cut 0 bases from V and 0 bases from J; bases unmatched to any gene: 9. CDR3 loop: CASSLAIPGQALNTEAFF. Written as DNA, the CDR3 is TGTGCCAGCAGCTTAGCGATACCGGGACAGGCATTGAACACTGAAGCTTTCTTT.

The chain joins TRBV5-1 to TRBJ2-5; D remains unclear. Germline assignment: CDR1 SGHRS and CDR2 YFSETQ. The V gene lost 0 bases and the J gene lost 4 bases, with 7 bases spanning the gap. The CDR3 loop spans 13 amino acids. This chain's CDR3 is CASSLVVGETQYF. CDR3 nucleotide sequence: TGCGCCAGCAGCTTGGTTGTGGGAGAGACCCAGTACTTC.

The CDR3 region has the DNA TGTGCCAGCAGCTTAACTAGCGGGAGGGCGGTCCCAGAGACCCAGTACTTC. As protein: CASSLTSGRAVPETQYF. The rearrangement uses TRBV7-2 and TRBJ2-5; 13 nucleotides line up with TRBD2. This CDR3 has 17 amino acids. Trimming at V came to 2 bases and at J to 4 bases, leaving 7 bases not matched to a gene. CDR1 and CDR2 (germline): SGHTA, FQGNSA.

CDR3 in amino acids: CASSGTTGEQFF. CDR3 bases: TGTGCCAGCAGCGGGACCACAGGTGAGCAGTTCTTC. The V call is TRBV5-4, the J call TRBJ2-1; D may match TRBD1 or TRBD2 (5 bases each). Germline CDR1 and CDR2: SGHNT and YYREEE (reference sequence). The CDR3 runs 12 residues. Trimming took 4 bases from V and 9 from J, leaving 11 bases between them.

Turning to this clone: Other DNA sequences in this specimen translate into the identical CDR3. The V and J genes are TRBV7-9 and TRBJ2-2; TRBD1 is a possible D gene (6 bases). The V end lost 9 bases, the J end lost 7 bases, and 21 bases lay between the germline ends. The germline V gene encodes CDR1 SEHNR and CDR2 FQNEAQ (reference sequence). The CDR3 has 15 residues. The CDR3 here is CASRQNQGIDGELFF. The CDR3 DNA sequence: TGTGCCAGTAGGCAGAACCAGGGGATAGACGGGGAGCTGTTTTTT.

The genes are TRBV18 and TRBJ2-5; no clear D. The V gene lost 8 bases and the J gene lost 2 bases, with 12 bases spanning the gap. CDR1 is KGHSH, CDR2 LQKENI, per germline. The CDR3 length is 13 residues. CDR3 sequence: CASSPDLQETQYF. The CDR3 DNA reads TGTGCCAGCAGCCCCGATTTACAAGAGACCCAGTACTTC.

The chain has TRBV6-5 and TRBJ2-7, with unresolved D. V lost 5 bases and J 3 bases, leaving 17 bases between the germline ends. The CDR3 length is 15 residues. CDR1 and CDR2 from the germline V gene are MNHEY and SVGAGI. The CDR3 DNA sequence: TGTGCCAGCAGTCCATCTTCCGCTTACCGCTACGAGCAGTACTTC. Amino acids: CASSPSSAYRYEQYF.

The V and J genes are TRBV7-8 and TRBJ1-1; TRBD1 aligns across 10 bases. Losses at the gene ends were 5 bases for V and 4 bases for J; bases not matched to a gene: 13. CDR3 length: 17 amino acids. Germline CDR1 SGHVS, CDR2 FQNEAQ. The CDR3 nucleotides are TGTGCCAGCAGCGATGCCCGGGACAGGGGTTTTGTCACTGAAGCTTTCTTT. As protein: CASSDARDRGFVTEAFF.

The rearrangement uses TRBV11-2 and TRBJ2-1, with 10 bases aligning to TRBD2. J was trimmed by 9 bases and V by 1 base; bases with no gene match: 12. This CDR3 has 17 amino acids. CDR1 SGHAT and CDR2 FQNNGV come from the germline V gene. The CDR3 is CASSLGPSGRGDSEQFF. Written as DNA, the CDR3 is TGTGCCAGCAGCTTAGGTCCTAGCGGGAGAGGGGACAGTGAGCAGTTCTTC.

The chain carries TRBV7-2 and TRBJ2-3; tentative D call: TRBD2 (5 bases). V was pared by 1 base and J by 2 bases, with 7 bases between. The germline V gene has CDR1 SGHTA and CDR2 FQGNSA. The CDR3 runs 14 residues. The CDR3 region is CASSLERFTDTQYF. In DNA, the CDR3 is TGTGCCAGCAGCTTAGAGCGGTTCACAGATACGCAGTATTTT.

The chain's CDR3 is CASSQSDSWENTQYF. The CDR3 DNA follows: TGTGCCAGCAGCCAGTCGGACAGCTGGGAGAATACGCAGTATTTT. The rearrangement links TRBV27 to TRBJ2-3; a possible D gene is TRBD1 (6 bases). The V end lost 6 bases, the J end lost 7 bases, and 20 bases lay between the germline ends. The CDR3 runs 15 residues. CDR1 MNHEY and CDR2 SMNVEV come from the germline V gene (reference sequence).

This clone was counted once. V and J are TRBV28 and TRBJ2-7; maybe TRBD1 (6 bases). The length of the CDR3 is 15 residues. V gave up 1 base and J gave up 3 bases, with 13 bases separating them. Germline CDR1 MDHEN, CDR2 SYDVKM. CDR3 coding DNA: TGTGCCAGCAGTTTATTGCAGGGGCGCAGCTACGAGCAGTACTTC. Translating gives CASSLLQGRSYEQYF. Supplemented by reference TRBV28 and TRBJ2-7, the full variable domain reads DVKVTQSSRYLVKRTGEKVFLECVQDMDHENMFWYRQDPGLGLRLIYFSYDVKMKEKGDIPEGYSVSREKKERFSLILESASTNQTSMYLCASSLLQGRSYEQYFGPGTRLTVT.

This chain links TRBV5-1 with TRBJ2-2, with 9 bases matching TRBD1. Germline trimming cut 2 bases from V and 3 bases from J; bases unmatched to any gene: 2. This CDR3 is built from 15 residues. Germline V gives CDR1 SGHRS, CDR2 YFSETQ. DNA of the CDR3: TGCGCCAGCAGCTTCCGGACAGGGGACACCGGGGAGCTGTTTTTT. This encodes CASSFRTGDTGELFF.

Comments on this clone: Other DNA sequences in the same sample also yield this CDR3. The V and J genes are TRBV28 and TRBJ1-1, with D perhaps matching TRBD1 (5 bases). V lost 3 bases and J 0 bases, leaving 8 bases between the germline ends. The germline V gene encodes CDR1 MDHEN and CDR2 SYDVKM. The CDR3 runs to 14 residues. The CDR3 DNA sequence: TGTGCCAGCAGTTTGGGGCAGATGAACACTGAAGCTTTCTTT. Amino acid sequence: CASSLGQMNTEAFF. The complete variable domain, with remaining parts taken from reference TRBV28 and TRBJ1-1, reads DVKVTQSSRYLVKRTGEKVFLECVQDMDHENMFWYRQDPGLGLRLIYFSYDVKMKEKGDIPEGYSVSREKKERFSLILESASTNQTSMYLCASSLGQMNTEAFFGQGTRLTVV.

The chain joins TRBV18 to TRBJ2-5; the D gene is possibly TRBD1 (6 bases). With the DNA end fitting TRBJ2-7 better, the J assignment may be wrong. Germline CDR1 KGHSH, CDR2 LQKENI. CDR3 length: 13 residues. CDR3: CASSPGTRYEQYF. CDR3 nucleotides: TGTGCCAGCTCACCAGGGACACGCTACGAGCAGTACTTC.

The rearrangement uses TRBV5-3 and TRBJ1-2, with D tentatively TRBD1 (6 bases). TRBV5-3 falls under the ORF class, with uncertain function. Trimming took off 2 bases at V and 0 bases at J, with 8 bases between the two ends. This CDR3 region has 14 residues. The CDR3 region is CARSFGGANYGYTF. DNA for the CDR3: TGTGCCAGAAGCTTCGGGGGCGCTAACTATGGCTACACCTTC.